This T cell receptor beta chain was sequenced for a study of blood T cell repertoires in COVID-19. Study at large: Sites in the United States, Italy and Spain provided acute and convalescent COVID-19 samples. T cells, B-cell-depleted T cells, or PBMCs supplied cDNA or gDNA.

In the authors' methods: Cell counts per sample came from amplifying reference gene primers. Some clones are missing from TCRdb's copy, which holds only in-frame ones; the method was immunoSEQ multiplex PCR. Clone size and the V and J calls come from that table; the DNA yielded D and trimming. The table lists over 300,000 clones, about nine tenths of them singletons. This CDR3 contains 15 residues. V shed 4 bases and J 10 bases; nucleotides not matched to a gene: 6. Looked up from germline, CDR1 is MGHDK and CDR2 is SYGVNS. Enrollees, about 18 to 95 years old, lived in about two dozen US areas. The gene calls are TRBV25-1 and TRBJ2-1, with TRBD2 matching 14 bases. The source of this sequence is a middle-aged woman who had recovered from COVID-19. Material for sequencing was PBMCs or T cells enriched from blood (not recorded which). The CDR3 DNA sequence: TGTGCCAGCAGTGTGACTAGCGGGAGGGCCTGGGAGCAGTTCTTC. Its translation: CASSVTSGRAWEQFF.